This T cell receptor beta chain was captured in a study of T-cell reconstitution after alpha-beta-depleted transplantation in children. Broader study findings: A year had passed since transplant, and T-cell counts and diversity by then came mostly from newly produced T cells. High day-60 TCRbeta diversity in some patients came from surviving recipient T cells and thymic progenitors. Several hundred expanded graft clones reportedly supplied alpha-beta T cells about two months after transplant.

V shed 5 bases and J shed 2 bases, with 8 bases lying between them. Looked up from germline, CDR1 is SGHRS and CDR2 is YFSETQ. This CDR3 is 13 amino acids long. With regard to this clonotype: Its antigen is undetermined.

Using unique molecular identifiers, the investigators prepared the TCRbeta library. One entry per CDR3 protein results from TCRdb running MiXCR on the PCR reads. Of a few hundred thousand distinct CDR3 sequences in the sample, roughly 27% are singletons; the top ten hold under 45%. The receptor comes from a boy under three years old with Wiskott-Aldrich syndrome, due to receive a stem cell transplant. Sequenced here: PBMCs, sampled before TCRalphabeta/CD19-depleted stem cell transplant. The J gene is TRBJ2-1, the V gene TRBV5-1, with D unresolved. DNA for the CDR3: TGCGCCAGCAGTAAGGAGACCTACAATGAGCAGTTCTTC. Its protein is CASSKETYNEQFF.